These 25 T cell receptor beta chains share one sample of origin, sequenced in a study. Treg sorting used a CD4+CD25+CD127-/low gate. In TCRdb, the 5' RACE reads were re-called with MiXCR into one record per CDR3 protein. The sample has about 43,000 distinct CDR3 sequences, around 23% seen once; the top ten hold about 4.5%. Sample: Tregs sorted from a lymph node. The origin of the receptors is a female donor with breast cancer.

On this clonotype itself: Since a much larger clone is just one base distant, this may be a read error. The chain carries TRBV20-1 and TRBJ2-7, with 7 bases that match TRBD2. The CDR3 is made up of 12 amino acids. Germline V lookup: CDR1 DFQATT, CDR2 SNEGSKA (reference sequence). In nucleotides, the CDR3 is TGCAGTGCTAGCGGGAGGCTCTACGAGCAGCACTTC. Protein: CSASGRLYEQHF.

Worth noting for this clonotype: This CDR3 is missing its conserved last phenylalanine or tryptophan, likely due to a read error. The V call is TRBV5-6, the J call TRBJ2-1; tentatively, D is TRBD1 (7 bases). The CDR3 runs 17 residues. CDR1 SGHDT and CDR2 YYEEEE come from the germline V gene. The CDR3 DNA sequence: TGTGCCAGCAGCTTGGCCCAACAAGCAGGGGGGCACAATGGGCAGTTCCTC. Amino acid sequence: CASSLAQQAGGHNGQFL.

The chain carries TRBV6-5 and TRBJ2-1, with TRBD1 matching over 9 bases. This CDR3 has 14 residues. V lost 8 bases and J lost 4; bases outside the gene matches: 6. Per the germline V gene, CDR1 is MNHEY and CDR2 is SVGAGI. CDR3 amino acids: CASHGQGNYNEQFF. The CDR3, as DNA: TGTGCCAGCCACGGACAGGGGAATTACAATGAGCAGTTCTTC.

V usage is TRBV2 and J usage is TRBJ2-3, with D possibly TRBD1 on 5 matching bases. Germline V gene data show CDR1 as SNHLY and CDR2 as FYNNEI. Trimming pared 3 bases from V and 1 base from J, leaving 11 bases between. The CDR3 is made up of 15 amino acids. The chain's CDR3 is CASSEGPPGTDTQYF. CDR3 in DNA: TGTGCCAGCAGTGAGGGGCCCCCGGGCACAGATACGCAGTATTTT.

This clonotype was found many times. This rearrangement joins TRBV7-9 to TRBJ2-2; D uncertain. The CDR3 is 13 amino acids. Per the germline V gene, CDR1 is SEHNR and CDR2 is FQNEAQ (reference sequence). V lost 6 bases and J 3 bases, leaving 8 bases between the germline ends. CDR3 in amino acids: CASRETYTGELFF. Here the CDR3 DNA reads TGTGCCAGCAGAGAGACATACACCGGGGAGCTGTTTTTT.

The sample holds one count of this clonotype. Possible read error: a much larger clone is one base away. The V gene is TRBV29-1, the J gene TRBJ2-5; TRBD2 aligns across 12 bases. This CDR3 is built from 12 residues. Germline CDR1 reads SQVTM; CDR2 reads ANQGSEA. The V and J ends lost 7 bases and 7 bases, in that order; junction bases with no gene match: 4. The CDR3 loop reads CSELAGGGTQYF. The DNA of the CDR3 is TGCAGCGAACTAGCGGGAGGTGGGACCCAGTACTTC.

A remark on this clonotype: A much larger clone sits a single nucleotide away, making a read error possible. V usage is TRBV20-1 and J usage is TRBJ2-1, with TRBD1 identical over 7 bases. Germline V gene lookup returns CDR1 DFQATT and CDR2 SNEGSKA (reference sequence). J was trimmed by 4 bases and V by 6 bases; bases with no gene match: 6. This CDR3 region has 13 residues. CDR3 residues: CSALGQMYNEQFF. The DNA of the CDR3 is TGCAGTGCCCTGGGACAGATGTACAATGAGCAGTTCTTC.

This clonotype has just a few counts. This may be a read error, as it is one base from a much larger clone. This chain links TRBV7-2 with TRBJ1-2; possible D gene TRBD1, 5 bases. The V gene's germline CDR1 is SGHTA and CDR2 FQGNSA. The V end was cut by 5 bases, the J end by 3 bases, with 19 bases between. The CDR3 totals 16 residues. CDR3 in amino acids: CASSDVLRAWDYGYTF. Here the CDR3 DNA reads TGTGCCAGCAGCGATGTCCTCAGGGCTTGGGACTATGGCTACACCTTC.

This clonotype was observed many times. The chain has TRBV7-8 and TRBJ2-7; D possibly corresponds to TRBD2 (6 bases). Germline loops: CDR1 SGHVS, CDR2 FQNEAQ. V dropped 5 bases and J dropped 1 base, with 15 bases sitting between them. CDR3 length equals 15 residues. CDR3 residues: CASSRGRDPSYEQYF. CDR3 coding DNA: TGTGCCAGCAGCCGAGGGCGGGATCCTTCCTACGAGCAGTACTTC.

The sample holds many counts of this clonotype. V usage is TRBV15 and J usage is TRBJ1-5; 9 nucleotides align to TRBD1. Germline V gene data show CDR1 as LNHNV and CDR2 as YYDKDF (reference sequence). The CDR3 runs to 16 residues. With V trimmed by 4 bases and J by 4 bases, 8 bases remained unmatched. CDR3 sequence (DNA): TGTGCCACCAGCAAGAGTGGGACAGGGTCGAATCAGCCCCAGCATTTT. Translation: CATSKSGTGSNQPQHF.

Remarks on this clonotype: A much larger clonotype is one base distant, so this may be a read error. The V call is TRBV5-1, the J call TRBJ1-2, with D perhaps matching TRBD1 (5 bases). This CDR3 comprises 12 residues. The germline V gene encodes CDR1 SGHRS and CDR2 YFSETQ. The CDR3 sequence: CASSLPGNGYAF. CDR3 sequence (DNA): TGCGCCAGCAGCTTGCCAGGGAATGGCTACGCCTTC.

The sample holds many counts of this clonotype. The rearrangement joins TRBV24-1 to TRBJ2-1, with 8 bases lining up with TRBD1. V was clipped by 4 bases and J by 6 bases; unmatched bases: 4. Germline V CDR1 and CDR2: KGHDR, SFDVKD. The CDR3 covers 14 residues. CDR3 in amino acids: CATSEYRGSNEQFF. In nucleotides, the CDR3 is TGTGCCACCAGTGAATACAGGGGGAGCAATGAGCAGTTCTTC.

This clonotype was seen a handful of times. The chain links TRBV29-1 to TRBJ1-5; 9 nucleotides line up with TRBD1. CDR1 is SQVTM and CDR2 is ANQGSEA in the germline V gene. Germline trimming cut 5 bases from V and 5 bases from J; bases unmatched to any gene: 7. CDR3 length equals 14 residues. This CDR3 reads CSVTGTGFDQPQHF. In DNA, the CDR3 is TGCAGCGTTACCGGGACAGGGTTCGATCAGCCCCAGCATTTT.

The sample holds one count of this clonotype. The V and J genes are TRBV14 and TRBJ1-1; the D is unclear. The V and J ends lost 0 bases and 1 base respectively, with 9 bases between them. Germline CDR1 is SGHDN and CDR2 is FVKESK. There are 15 residues in the CDR3. CDR3 protein: CASSQEIPPNTEAFF. The CDR3 DNA is TGTGCCAGCAGCCAAGAAATCCCCCCGAACACTGAAGCTTTCTTT.

This clonotype was seen ten or more times. The chain carries TRBV5-1 and TRBJ2-3; D gene ambiguous. Germline CDR1 SGHRS, CDR2 YFSETQ. V shed 0 bases and J shed 2 bases, with 4 bases lying between them. The CDR3 extends over 13 amino acids. The CDR3 bases are TGCGCCAGCAGCTTGGCGGTCACAGATACGCAGTATTTT. Protein sequence: CASSLAVTDTQYF.

In its sample, this clonotype was seen a few times. The CDR3 nucleotides are TGTGCCAGTAGTATAGCGGCAGGACCACACCACGGGGACACTGAAGCTTTCTTT. Amino acids: CASSIAAGPHHGDTEAFF. The chain carries TRBV19 and TRBJ1-1; no clear D gene. Trimming left V 1 base short and J 3 bases short, with 21 bases between. CDR1 and CDR2 from the germline V gene are LNHDA and SQIVND (reference sequence). The CDR3 length is 18 residues.

As regards this clonotype: At one end the junction does not follow the germline gene, possibly because of a read error. The chain is built from TRBV7-7 and TRBJ2-2; weak D call: TRBD2 (7 bases). Germline values: CDR1 SSHAT, CDR2 FNYEAQ (reference sequence). The length of the CDR3 is 15 residues. In DNA form, the CDR3 reads TGTGCTAGCAGCTTGGGGGGGCCGAACACCGGGGAGCTGTTTTTT. This translates into CASSLGGPNTGELFF.

This clonotype has a count of ten or more. The V gene is TRBV29-1, the J gene TRBJ1-2, with a weak D call TRBD1 (6 bases). With 3 bases removed from V and 6 bases from J, the gap between germline ends came to 14 bases. Germline V gives CDR1 SQVTM, CDR2 ANQGSEA. CDR3 length: 13 amino acids. In DNA, the CDR3 is TGCAGCGTTGATCAGGGGAAAAGCGATGGCTACACCTTC. Translating it yields CSVDQGKSDGYTF.

As concerns this clonotype: A much more abundant neighbour one base away suggests this may be a read error. V gene TRBV5-1 combines with J gene TRBJ2-5; 10 bases line up with TRBD2. CDR1 and CDR2 from the germline V gene are SGHRS and YFSETQ. This CDR3 is 15 amino acids long. The CDR3 region is CASSSTSGSVETRYF. The CDR3, as DNA: TGCGCCAGCAGCTCGACTAGCGGGTCGGTGGAGACCCGGTACTTC.

The gene calls are TRBV9 and TRBJ2-3; TRBD1 might be the D (8 bases). This CDR3 contains 14 residues. Trimming left V 4 bases short and J 4 bases short, with 13 bases between. Germline V lookup: CDR1 SGDLS, CDR2 YYNGEE. CDR3 sequence: CASSSTGGADTQYF. CDR3 nucleotides: TGTGCCAGCAGCTCAACAGGGGGGGCAGATACGCAGTATTTT.

This clonotype was counted a few times. A much larger clone lies a single base off, so this may be a read error. The chain recombines TRBV7-2 with TRBJ2-5; 7 nucleotides agree with TRBD1. Germline V gene lookup returns CDR1 SGHTA and CDR2 FQGNSA. This CDR3 comprises 15 residues. In DNA form, the CDR3 reads TGTGCCGGCAGCCTTCCGGGACAGATACAAGAGACCCAGTACTTC. It translates to CAGSLPGQIQETQYF.

In its sample, this clonotype was seen a few times. The J gene is TRBJ2-5, the V gene TRBV7-9; a weak D match, TRBD1 (5 bases). V was cut by 3 bases and J by 4 bases, with 9 bases left in between. Per germline, CDR1 SEHNR and CDR2 FQNEAQ (reference sequence). The CDR3 totals 13 residues. The CDR3 loop is CASSFRVPETQYF. CDR3 DNA: TGTGCCAGCAGCTTCAGGGTACCAGAGACCCAGTACTTC.

The chain employs TRBV4-3 and TRBJ2-3; TRBD2 matches 13 bases. This CDR3 contains 17 residues. Germline assignment: CDR1 LGHNA and CDR2 YSLEER. Trimming removed 1 base from V and 4 bases from J; junction bases left unmatched: 5. The CDR3 is CASSQGRLAGGADTQYF. The CDR3 DNA follows: TGCGCCAGCAGCCAAGGTCGACTAGCGGGAGGTGCAGATACGCAGTATTTT.

DNA of the CDR3: TGTGCCAGCAGTACATGGTCTAATGAAAAACTGTTTTTT. It is translated as CASSTWSNEKLFF. V is TRBV12-3 or TRBV12-4 and J is TRBJ1-4; D gene uncertain. Trimming pared 5 bases from V and 3 bases from J, leaving 7 bases between. The CDR3 has 13 amino acids.

This clonotype was counted a few times. The chain uses TRBV12-3 or TRBV12-4 and TRBJ1-4; weak D call: TRBD1 (5 bases). The CDR3 has 14 amino acids. Trimming cost V 7 bases and J 1 base, with 10 bases left between them. CDR3 bases: TGTGCCAGCACTGTGACAGTAACTAATGAAAAACTGTTTTTT. This gives the protein CASTVTVTNEKLFF.